This T cell receptor (beta chain) comes out of a study of CD8 T cells in Susac syndrome. To note about this clonotype: Its antigen is undetermined.

CD8+ and CD4+ blood T cells underwent TCR beta sequencing. The multiple sclerosis controls were treatment-naive patients affected by stable or active relapsing-remitting disease. Study-level points and caveats: The relatively small number of individuals in the TCR sequencing and HLA analysis was acknowledged by the study.

The V gene lost 0 bases and the J gene lost 2 bases, with 6 bases spanning the gap. Germline CDR1 reads SGHRS; CDR2 reads YFSETQ. There are 15 residues in the CDR3. When the RNA was reverse transcribed, random hexamers were used with an input of roughly 0.5 to 1 ug. A multiplex approach, immunoSEQ multiplex PCR, amplified TCR beta CDR3 across 54 Vbeta and 13 Jbeta. TCRdb used MiXCR to reprocess the immunoSEQ multiplex PCR reads, holding one entry per CDR3 protein. The table records 250,000 to 350,000 distinct CDR3 sequences, roughly nine tenths of them present only once. Source material: CD4+ T cells from PBMCs. This TCR was recovered from a human donor with multiple sclerosis. The chain links TRBV5-1 to TRBJ2-6; D unclear. CDR3: CASSLEVAGANVLTF. Here the CDR3 DNA reads TGCGCCAGCAGCTTGGAAGTCGCTGGGGCCAACGTCCTGACTTTC.